A single T cell receptor beta chain is shown here with its context. V was pared by 1 base and J by 0 bases, with 13 bases between. Germline CDR1 is MNHNS and CDR2 is SASEGT. CDR3 length: 17 amino acids. The data were taken from a study of CD8 T cell repertoires and HIV-1 epitope variants. Study summary: Twenty-five autologous and known Gag and Nef epitope variant peptides each stimulated T cells separately. Equal numbers of autologous T cell-negative cells presented antigen to enriched T cells.

TCR beta CDR3 was sequenced at survey depth on immunoSEQ. The method was immunoSEQ multiplex PCR; TCRdb's version includes in-frame clones alone and lacks a portion of them. The table shows tens of thousands of clones, with 70% to 75% occurring only once. This clonotype was obtained from a male donor with HIV. The rearrangement links TRBV6-1 to TRBJ1-5, with TRBD1 as a possible D gene (6 bases). The specimen was uncultured baseline CD8+ T cells from peripheral blood mononuclear cells (PBMCs). CDR3 sequence reads: CASSEEEGGYSNQPQHF. The CDR3 DNA reads TGTGCCAGCAGTGAAGAAGAGGGGGGGTATAGCAATCAGCCCCAGCATTTT.